A single sample is the source of the 24 T cell receptor beta chains below, sequenced in a study of yellow fever vaccine responses in identical twins. TCRdb used MiXCR to reprocess the RT-PCR reads, holding one entry per CDR3 protein. In the table there are 20,000 to 25,000 distinct CDR3 sequences, around four fifths of which are singletons. Sample: T cells from blood (PBMCs), unsorted or a sorted subset (not recorded which), taken before or after yellow fever vaccination (not recorded which). The receptors originated from a woman between 18 and 29 years old who received the yellow fever vaccine.

The CDR3 nucleotides are TGTGCCAGCAGCTTCGGAGGACTTGGAAACACCATATATTTT. This translates into CASSFGGLGNTIYF. The genes are TRBV11-1 and TRBJ1-3; D call uncertain. Deletions cut 3 bases from V and 3 bases from J, with 9 bases between. CDR1 SGHAT and CDR2 FQDESV come from the germline V gene (reference sequence). The CDR3 runs 14 residues.

The chain has TRBV29-1 and TRBJ2-4, with 7 nucleotides matching TRBD2. The CDR3 consists of 16 residues. V was pared by 3 bases and J by 3 bases, with 11 bases of the junction left unmatched. The V gene's germline CDR1 is SQVTM and CDR2 ANQGSEA. The CDR3 nucleotides are TGCAGCGTTGACGTTCGACTAGCTCTCGGCAAAAACATTCAGTACTTC. Its protein product is CSVDVRLALGKNIQYF. The full variable domain, completed using reference TRBV29-1 and TRBJ2-4, is SAVISQKPSRDICQRGTSLTIQCQVDSQVTMMFWYRQQPGQSLTLIATANQGSEATYESGFVIDKFPISRPNLTFSTLTVSNMSPEDSSIYLCSVDVRLALGKNIQYFGAGTRLSVL.

The rearrangement uses TRBV11-1 and TRBJ2-7; 7 nucleotides agree with TRBD2. After removal of 1 base from V and 2 bases from J, the junction contained 5 bases not matched to a gene. The CDR3 totals 15 residues. Germline V lookup: CDR1 SGHAT, CDR2 FQDESV (reference sequence). CDR3 bases: TGTGCCAGCAGCTTAGTGGGGGGGTTACCCTACGAGCAGTACTTC. It translates to CASSLVGGLPYEQYF.

This clonotype was observed once. The chain is built from TRBV28 and TRBJ2-7, with D possibly being TRBD1 (5 bases). The CDR3 sequence is 13 residues long. Trimming pared 2 bases from V and 4 bases from J, leaving 9 bases between. Looked up from germline, CDR1 is MDHEN and CDR2 is SYDVKM. The CDR3 spells CASSLLTAYEQYF. CDR3 DNA sequence: TGTGCCAGCAGTTTACTGACAGCTTACGAGCAGTACTTC.

This chain uses TRBV3-1 with TRBJ2-5; 11 positions match TRBD2. The CDR3 contains 18 residues. Germline trimming cut 2 bases from V and 5 bases from J; bases unmatched to any gene: 13. CDR1 is LGHDT and CDR2 is YNNKEL in the germline V gene (reference sequence). In DNA, the CDR3 is TGTGCCAGCAGCCAACCCTTTACTAGCGGGGGCAGTGGGGAGACCCAGTACTTC. It specifies CASSQPFTSGGSGETQYF.

The chain recombines TRBV5-1 with TRBJ2-1; 7 positions match TRBD2. The length of the CDR3 is 15 residues. Looked up from germline, CDR1 is SGHRS and CDR2 is YFSETQ. V lost 4 bases, J lost 8 bases, and 12 bases stayed unmatched. The CDR3 sequence is CASSPSPAGFDEQFF. The CDR3 DNA is TGCGCCAGCAGCCCCAGTCCAGCGGGATTTGATGAGCAGTTCTTC.

The rearrangement uses TRBV19 and TRBJ1-1; the match to TRBD1 covers 7 bases. CDR1 LNHDA and CDR2 SQIVND come from the germline V gene (reference sequence). The CDR3 is 17 amino acids. The V and J ends lost 1 base and 0 bases, in that order; junction bases with no gene match: 8. The CDR3 DNA reads TGTGCCAGTAGTATAGGGCCGACAGGGATAATGAACACTGAAGCTTTCTTT. As protein: CASSIGPTGIMNTEAFF.

CDR3: CASRGQGGRGTEAFF. The CDR3, as DNA: TGTGCCAGCAGAGGACAGGGGGGAAGGGGGACTGAAGCTTTCTTT. The chain has TRBV7-7 and TRBJ1-1; 10 bases align to TRBD1. CDR3 size: 15 residues. Germline-derived CDR1 and CDR2 are SSHAT and FNYEAQ (reference sequence). With 6 bases clipped from V and 5 bases from J, the junction kept 9 bases outside the gene matches.

Remarks on this clonotype: One junction end does not reproduce the germline sequence, and a read error may be involved. The rearrangement uses TRBV3-1 and TRBJ2-2; D perhaps matches TRBD2 (6 bases). This CDR3 region has 13 residues. Germline V CDR1 and CDR2: LGHDT, YNNKEL (reference sequence). The CDR3 region is CASCQRDTGELFF. For the CDR3, the DNA is TGTGCCAGCTGCCAGCGGGACACCGGGGAGCTGTTTTTT.

This chain uses TRBV19 with TRBJ2-1; 9 bases are a match to TRBD2. J gave up 7 bases and V 3 bases, and 7 bases lay outside the gene matches. CDR3 length: 15 residues. The germline V gene encodes CDR1 LNHDA and CDR2 SQIVND (reference sequence). Here the CDR3 reads CASSISGGLANEQFF. In DNA, the CDR3 is TGTGCCAGTAGTATTAGCGGGGGCCTAGCTAATGAGCAGTTCTTC.

The gene calls are TRBV15 and TRBJ2-1; no definite D call. The germline gives CDR1 LNHNV, CDR2 YYDKDF (reference sequence). The CDR3 is made up of 13 amino acids. Trimming cost V 0 bases and J 9 bases, with 9 bases left between them. CDR3 bases: TGTGCCACCAGCAGAGATCCAGGTCTTGAGCAGTTCTTC. It codes for CATSRDPGLEQFF. The entire variable domain, with the rest obtained from reference TRBV15 and TRBJ2-1, is as follows: DAMVIQNPRYQVTQFGKPVTLSCSQTLNHNVMYWYQQKSSQAPKLLFHYYDKDFNNEADTPDNFQSRRPNTSFCFLDIRSPGLGDTAMYLCATSRDPGLEQFFGPGTRLTVL.

This chain joins TRBV20-1 and TRBJ1-2; TRBD1 matches 10 bases. After removal of 3 bases from V and 1 base from J, the junction contained 8 bases not matched to a gene. CDR3 length: 16 residues. Germline assignment: CDR1 DFQATT and CDR2 SNEGSKA (reference sequence). CDR3 residues: CSARSEGQGLNYGYTF. The DNA for the CDR3 is TGCAGTGCTAGGAGTGAGGGACAGGGGCTTAACTATGGCTACACCTTC.

J is TRBJ1-6 and V is TRBV6-5, with 7 bases identical to TRBD1. The CDR3 totals 12 residues. The V segment lost 10 bases and the J segment 8 bases; nucleotides outside the gene matches: 5. CDR1 and CDR2 from the germline V gene are MNHEY and SVGAGI. The CDR3 loop is CATRTGDSPLHF. DNA for the CDR3: TGTGCCACCAGAACAGGGGATTCACCCCTCCACTTT.

The V and J genes are TRBV18 and TRBJ2-3; D call uncertain. Looked up from germline, CDR1 is KGHSH and CDR2 is LQKENI. The CDR3 spans 16 residues. V was cut by 2 bases and J by 6 bases, with 18 bases left in between. In DNA, the CDR3 is TGTGCCAGCTCACCAGGTTCTGGCAAGGTTTTGGATACGCAGTATTTT. It yields the protein CASSPGSGKVLDTQYF.

V and J are TRBV12-3 or TRBV12-4 and TRBJ2-1; 9 positions agree with TRBD2. The CDR3 consists of 15 residues. The V gene end was trimmed by 6 bases and the J gene end by 0 bases; junction bases not matched to a gene: 3. The CDR3 DNA sequence: TGTGCCAGCAGGATACTAGCGGGCTCCTACAATGAGCAGTTCTTC. Translating it yields CASRILAGSYNEQFF.

The V and J genes are TRBV11-1 and TRBJ2-7, with D possibly being TRBD1 (6 bases). V gave up 6 bases and J gave up 4 bases, with 22 bases separating them. CDR1 is SGHAT, CDR2 FQDESV, per germline (reference sequence). The CDR3 has 16 residues. The CDR3 region is CASSSNRYRDVYEQYF. Written as DNA, the CDR3 is TGTGCCAGCAGTTCCAACCGTTACAGGGATGTGTACGAGCAGTACTTC.

This clonotype has only a few counts. The CDR3 spells CASSSTRDAVYGYTF. DNA for the CDR3: TGTGCCAGCAGCTCCACCCGGGACGCAGTATATGGCTACACCTTC. J is TRBJ1-2 and V is TRBV11-2; tentatively, D is TRBD1 (5 bases). This CDR3 is built from 15 residues. CDR1 and CDR2 from the germline V gene are SGHAT and FQNNGV. V lost 4 bases, J lost 5 bases, and 17 bases lay in between. The full variable domain, its missing parts supplied by reference TRBV11-2 and TRBJ1-2, is EAGVAQSPRYKIIEKRQSVAFWCNPISGHATLYWYQQILGQGPKLLIQFQNNGVVDDSQLPKDRFSAERLKGVDSTLKIQPAKLEDSAVYLCASSSTRDAVYGYTFGSGTRLTVV.

This chain links TRBV14 with TRBJ1-6; D is possibly TRBD1 (6 bases). Germline V lookup: CDR1 SGHDN, CDR2 FVKESK. The CDR3 totals 15 residues. Trimming cost V 0 bases and J 8 bases, with 11 bases left between them. CDR3 in DNA: TGTGCCAGCAGCCAAGATTGGGGGGCCCATTCACCCCTCCACTTT. It yields the protein CASSQDWGAHSPLHF.

This clonotype appeared once. The V call is TRBV7-9, the J call TRBJ1-5; the match to TRBD1 covers 7 bases. There are 15 residues in the CDR3. The junction had 3 bases not matched to a gene; V was cut back by 1 base and J by 3 bases. The germline CDR1 and CDR2 sequences are SEHNR and FQNEAQ (reference sequence). The CDR3: CASSLEGQINQPQHF. The CDR3, as DNA: TGTGCCAGCAGCTTAGAGGGACAGATCAATCAGCCCCAGCATTTT.

The chain recombines TRBV19 with TRBJ2-5; 11 bases agree with TRBD2. The CDR3 is made up of 17 amino acids. Trimming removed 4 bases from V and 5 bases from J; junction bases left unmatched: 12. Germline values: CDR1 LNHDA, CDR2 SQIVND (reference sequence). The CDR3 DNA reads as TGTGCCAGTAGTAGCAACATCAGACTAGCGGGGTCTGAGACCCAGTACTTC. Translation gives CASSSNIRLAGSETQYF.

V is TRBV20-1 and J is TRBJ1-2, with D uncertain. The germline V and J ends were trimmed by 6 bases and 5 bases, with 16 bases remaining between them. CDR1 and CDR2 from the germline V gene are DFQATT and SNEGSKA (reference sequence). This CDR3 is 13 amino acids long. The CDR3 protein is CSAPVIRSYGYTF. For the CDR3, the DNA is TGCAGTGCGCCGGTGATTCGTTCGTATGGCTACACCTTC.

The chain carries TRBV11-1 and TRBJ2-3; no definite D call. The V gene lost 0 bases and the J gene lost 7 bases, with 20 bases spanning the gap. The CDR3 is 17 amino acids. Germline V gene sequence: CDR1 SGHAT, CDR2 FQDESV (reference sequence). The CDR3 DNA is TGTGCCAGCAGCTTAGCCCGTGGCACCTTAGGTGGAAATACGCAGTATTTT. Protein: CASSLARGTLGGNTQYF.

This clonotype was seen more than once but under ten times. The chain couples TRBV7-6 to TRBJ2-2; possible D gene TRBD2, 6 bases. Trimming cost V 3 bases and J 7 bases, with 18 bases left between them. CDR1 is SGHVS and CDR2 is FNYEAQ in the germline V gene. The CDR3 sequence is 16 residues long. CDR3 amino acids: CASSFVPGGPDGELFF. The CDR3 DNA is TGTGCCAGCAGCTTCGTGCCCGGGGGTCCAGACGGGGAGCTGTTTTTT.

This clonotype came up a few times. The chain has TRBV11-3 and TRBJ2-7; 8 positions agree with TRBD1. This CDR3 region has 14 residues. Germline V gene lookup returns CDR1 SGHNT and CDR2 YENEEA. After removal of 5 bases from V and 2 bases from J, the junction contained 5 bases not matched to a gene. The CDR3: CASSTSGGPYEQYV. For the CDR3, the DNA is TGTGCCAGCAGCACCTCAGGGGGCCCCTACGAGCAGTACGTC.